This TCR beta chain came from a study of identical twins. Unique molecular identifiers were in the cDNA, with template-switch universal primer binding. TCRdb reanalysed the 5' RACE reads using MiXCR and keeps one entry per CDR3 protein. The table lists some 270,000 distinct CDR3 sequences, about 8.5% of them singletons. Trimming left V 4 bases short and J 0 bases short, with 8 bases between. The germline V gene has CDR1 SGHRS and CDR2 YFSETQ. The length of the CDR3 is 13 residues. Overall study results and limits: Excess sharing by twins proved weaker in beta out-of-frame sequences. Rather than following the same donors, the conclusions depended on cross-sectional statistical analysis.

At least ten counts were recorded for this clonotype. Antigen: not known. These data were also reused for a study on yellow fever vaccine responses in identical twins. From that report: Convergence reportedly seemed to mark part of the twins' vaccine T cell response, with personalization marking the rest.

Sequenced input: CD8+ T cells sorted from blood. This TCR was recovered from a woman aged 18-29 years in good health. The gene calls are TRBV5-1 and TRBJ2-7; perhaps TRBD1 as D (6 bases). The CDR3 spells CASSMDSSYEQYF. The CDR3 bases are TGCGCCAGCAGCATGGACAGCTCCTACGAGCAGTACTTC. The variable domain in full, with the rest retrieved from reference TRBV5-1 and TRBJ2-7, is KAGVTQTPRYLIKTRGQQVTLSCSPISGHRSVSWYQQTPGQGLQFLFEYFSETQRNKGNFPGRFSGRQFSNSRSEMNVSTLELGDSALYLCASSMDSSYEQYFGPGTRLTVT.